These 22 T cell receptor beta chains originate from one sample sequenced in a study of cytomegalovirus exposure and HLA in healthy donors. Generated by immunoSEQ multiplex PCR, the TCRdb table keeps only in-frame clones and is missing some. The sample has roughly 350,000 clones, more than 80% seen once. The sequencing sample was made of PBMCs. These TCRs come from a woman under 30 in good health and CMV-seronegative.

The chain is built from TRBV15 and TRBJ2-3; a weak D match, TRBD2 (5 bases). Trimming took 5 bases from V and 2 from J, leaving 14 bases between them. This CDR3 spans 15 amino acids. Germline CDR1 is LNHNV and CDR2 is YYDKDF (reference sequence). The CDR3 coding sequence is TGTGCCACCAGCCGCGGACTGGGATCCACAGATACGCAGTATTTT. Protein product: CATSRGLGSTDTQYF.

J is TRBJ2-1 and V is TRBV11-3, with a weak D call TRBD2 (6 bases). V lost 0 bases and J lost 8, with 11 bases in between. Germline CDR1 SGHNT, CDR2 YENEEA. This CDR3 has 14 amino acids. This chain's CDR3 is CASSLETRSHEQFF. CDR3 in DNA: TGTGCCAGCAGCTTAGAGACTAGATCTCATGAGCAGTTCTTC.

The chain has TRBV11-3 and TRBJ2-1, with 12 bases fitting TRBD2. CDR1 SGHNT and CDR2 YENEEA come from the germline V gene. The CDR3 is 18 residues long. J gave up 7 bases and V 0 bases, and 10 bases lay outside the gene matches. The DNA of the CDR3 is TGTGCCAGCAGCTTAGATCGCCCGGGCCTAGCGGGGGGGAATGAGCAGTTCTTC. Its translation is CASSLDRPGLAGGNEQFF. The full variable domain, completed using reference TRBV11-3 and TRBJ2-1, is EAGVVQSPRYKIIEKKQPVAFWCNPISGHNTLYWYLQNLGQGPELLIRYENEEAVDDSQLPKDRFSAERLKGVDSTLKIQPAELGDSAVYLCASSLDRPGLAGGNEQFFGPGTRLTVL.

This chain joins TRBV7-2 and TRBJ1-2, with D hard to call. The germline CDR1 and CDR2 sequences are SGHTA and FQGNSA. V was cut by 7 bases and J by 1 base, with 10 bases left in between. CDR3 length: 13 residues. The CDR3 sequence is CASINSFNYGYTF. The CDR3 region has the DNA TGTGCCAGCATCAACAGCTTTAACTATGGCTACACCTTC.

The chain has TRBV29-1 and TRBJ2-1, with TRBD1 matching 9 bases. The CDR3 has 13 residues. The germline V gene has CDR1 SQVTM and CDR2 ANQGSEA. The CDR3, as DNA: TGCAGTTCGGACAGGGGTAATTACAATGAGCAGTTCTTC. This codes for CSSDRGNYNEQFF.

The chain recombines TRBV5-4 with TRBJ1-2; 12 bases agree with TRBD1. The CDR3 is 17 residues long. Germline V lookup: CDR1 SGHNT, CDR2 YYREEE (reference sequence). V dropped 2 bases and J dropped 7; count of bases not matched to a gene: 12. Here the CDR3 DNA reads TGTGCCAGCAGCTTCAAGGACCGGGACAGGGGGCGTATTGGCTACACCTTC. It is translated as CASSFKDRDRGRIGYTF. Complete variable domain (other parts from reference TRBV5-4 and TRBJ1-2): ETGVTQSPTHLIKTRGQQVTLRCSSQSGHNTVSWYQQALGQGPQFIFQYYREEENGRGNFPPRFSGLQFPNYSSELNVNALELDDSALYLCASSFKDRDRGRIGYTFGSGTRLTVV.

V and J are TRBV6-6 and TRBJ1-3; 7 positions agree with TRBD1. The CDR3 is made up of 15 amino acids. The trim removed 2 bases at V and 0 bases at J, leaving 1 base unmatched. From germline, CDR1 is MNHNY and CDR2 SVGAGI (reference sequence). CDR3 in DNA: TGTGCCAGCAGTTACGGGGACAGCTCTGGAAACACCATATATTTT. It translates to CASSYGDSSGNTIYF.

J is TRBJ2-1 and V is TRBV7-9; 10 bases are a match to TRBD2. V shed 5 bases and J 7 bases; nucleotides not matched to a gene: 8. Germline V gives CDR1 SEHNR, CDR2 FQNEAQ (reference sequence). This CDR3 has 15 amino acids. The DNA of the CDR3 is TGTGCCAGCAGCCAGAGCGGGAGGGCCGAAAATGAGCAGTTCTTC. This translates into CASSQSGRAENEQFF.

About this clone: This sample also contains other DNA sequences that code for the same CDR3. The V gene is TRBV18, the J gene TRBJ1-5; D uncertain. CDR1 is KGHSH, CDR2 LQKENI, per germline. The V end was cut by 3 bases, the J end by 2 bases, with 8 bases between. This CDR3 is 14 amino acids long. The CDR3 nucleotides are TGTGCCAGCTCACCTTCCGGGGGCAATCAGCCCCAGCATTTT. It is translated as CASSPSGGNQPQHF.

This clone came up a few times. The chain employs TRBV6-1 and TRBJ1-1; a possible D gene is TRBD1 (5 bases). The CDR3 runs to 17 residues. Germline loops: CDR1 MNHNS, CDR2 SASEGT. V shed 3 bases and J shed 3 bases, with 20 bases lying between them. Here the CDR3 reads CASSDPRVRARDTEAFF. As DNA, the CDR3 is TGTGCCAGCAGTGACCCCAGGGTTAGGGCTCGCGACACTGAAGCTTTCTTT.

This chain connects TRBV5-4 to TRBJ2-3; perhaps TRBD1 as D (5 bases). The V end lost 3 bases, the J end lost 6 bases, and 8 bases lay between the germline ends. The CDR3 spans 12 residues. CDR1 SGHNT and CDR2 YYREEE come from the germline V gene (reference sequence). CDR3 bases: TGTGCCAGCAGCTGGGGCGGTGATACGCAGTATTTT. Translating gives CASSWGGDTQYF.

The chain is built from TRBV6-5 and TRBJ2-2; the D gene is possibly TRBD2 (5 bases). V shed 0 bases and J shed 0 bases, with 8 bases lying between them. The CDR3 is made up of 16 amino acids. The germline V gene has CDR1 MNHEY and CDR2 SVGAGI. This chain's CDR3 is CASSYSSEPNTGELFF. DNA for the CDR3: TGTGCCAGCAGTTACTCTAGCGAACCGAACACCGGGGAGCTGTTTTTT.

The chain employs TRBV6-4 and TRBJ2-7; 7 bases agree with TRBD1. CDR3 size: 12 residues. Germline trimming cut 4 bases from V and 6 bases from J; bases unmatched to any gene: 3. The germline gives CDR1 MRHNA, CDR2 SNTAGT. The CDR3 nucleotides are TGTGCCAGCAGTGGACAGGGCGGCGAGCAGTACTTC. Protein: CASSGQGGEQYF.

The chain carries TRBV27 and TRBJ2-2, with 9 bases that match TRBD1. Trimming removed 2 bases from V and 3 bases from J; junction bases left unmatched: 1. Germline CDR1 and CDR2: MNHEY and SMNVEV (reference sequence). This CDR3 comprises 15 residues. CDR3 sequence (DNA): TGTGCCAGCAGTTTAACAGGGGGCGACACCGGGGAGCTGTTTTTT. This gives the protein CASSLTGGDTGELFF.

The genes are TRBV9 and TRBJ2-1; a weak D match, TRBD2 (6 bases). With 2 bases removed from V and 1 base from J, the gap between germline ends came to 13 bases. CDR1 is SGDLS and CDR2 is YYNGEE in the germline V gene. This CDR3 has 16 residues. The CDR3 DNA is TGTGCCAGCAGCGTTGGGACTGTCAATTCCTACAATGAGCAGTTCTTC. Protein product: CASSVGTVNSYNEQFF.

The V call is TRBV6-5, the J call TRBJ1-2; 9 bases map to TRBD1. The CDR3 has 14 residues. V trimming: 2 bases; J trimming: 5 bases; junction bases outside the gene matches: 3. Germline CDR1 and CDR2: MNHEY and SVGAGI. The CDR3 DNA reads as TGTGCCAGCAGTTACGGGACAGGGACATATGGCTACACCTTC. Translation gives CASSYGTGTYGYTF.

V usage is TRBV6-1 and J usage is TRBJ1-2; 11 positions match TRBD1. The germline gives CDR1 MNHNS, CDR2 SASEGT. V shed 4 bases and J 11 bases; nucleotides not matched to a gene: 15. The CDR3 totals 16 residues. CDR3 sequence reads: CASSGGGTGGFDMYTF. The CDR3 DNA follows: TGTGCCAGCAGTGGCGGGGGGACAGGGGGGTTCGATATGTACACCTTC.

CDR3 protein: CASSFSLRGDRYEQYF. The CDR3 DNA is TGTGCCAGCAGCTTTAGTCTGCGCGGTGATCGGTACGAGCAGTACTTC. The chain is built from TRBV7-9 and TRBJ2-7; unclear D gene. CDR1 is SEHNR and CDR2 is FQNEAQ in the germline V gene (reference sequence). The CDR3 loop spans 16 amino acids. Deletions cut 3 bases from V and 4 bases from J, with 19 bases between.

In its sample, this clone was seen a few times. The CDR3 DNA follows: TGTGCCAGCAGCTTCGGACGGGGTGAAGCTTTCTTT. Amino acids: CASSFGRGEAFF. The chain has TRBV5-4 and TRBJ1-1; D not resolved. The CDR3 is 12 amino acids. Germline V lookup: CDR1 SGHNT, CDR2 YYREEE (reference sequence). Trimming left V 2 bases short and J 7 bases short, with 9 bases between.

V is TRBV6-1 and J is TRBJ2-3, with TRBD2 matching 7 bases. The CDR3 contains 14 residues. Germline V gene data show CDR1 as MNHNS and CDR2 as SASEGT. Trimming at V came to 6 bases and at J to 0 bases, leaving 3 bases not matched to a gene. In DNA, the CDR3 is TGTGCCAGCAGACGACTAGCTAGCACAGATACGCAGTATTTT. Its protein product is CASRRLASTDTQYF.

This clone was seen just once. The chain combines TRBV10-3 with TRBJ1-1, with D perhaps TRBD1 (5 bases). The CDR3 consists of 15 residues. Trimming removed 0 bases at V and 4 bases at J, with 12 bases between. The germline CDR1 and CDR2 sequences are ENHRY and SYGVKD. The CDR3 region has the DNA TGTGCCATCAGTGAGTCCGACAGTTTCGGCACTGAAGCTTTCTTT. Amino acid sequence: CAISESDSFGTEAFF.

CDR3 sequence: CASSVGGTPAEETQYF. CDR3 nucleotide sequence: TGTGCCAGCAGTGTGGGGGGGACCCCGGCGGAGGAGACCCAGTACTTC. J is TRBJ2-5 and V is TRBV6-1; 7 nucleotides line up with TRBD2. V shed 4 bases, J shed 5 bases, and the junction held 13 bases outside the gene matches. CDR1 MNHNS and CDR2 SASEGT come from the germline V gene. CDR3 length: 16 residues.